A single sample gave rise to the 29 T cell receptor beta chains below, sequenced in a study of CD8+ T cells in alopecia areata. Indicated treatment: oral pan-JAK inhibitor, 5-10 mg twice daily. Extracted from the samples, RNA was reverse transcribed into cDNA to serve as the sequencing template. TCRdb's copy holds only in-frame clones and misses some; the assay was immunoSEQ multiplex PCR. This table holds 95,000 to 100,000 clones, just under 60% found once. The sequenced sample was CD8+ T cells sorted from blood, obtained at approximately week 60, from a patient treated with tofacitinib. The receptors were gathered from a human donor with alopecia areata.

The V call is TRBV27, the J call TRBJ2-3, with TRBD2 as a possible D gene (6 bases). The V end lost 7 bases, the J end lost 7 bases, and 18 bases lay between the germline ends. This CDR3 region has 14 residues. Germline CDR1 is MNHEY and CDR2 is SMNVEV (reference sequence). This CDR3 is CASTGDQIPHTQYF. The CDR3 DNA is TGTGCCAGCACGGGGGACCAGATCCCCCATACGCAGTATTTT.

This CDR3 is CASSTLTSGGAGGETQYF. DNA of the CDR3: TGTGCCAGCAGCACCCTCACTAGCGGGGGGGCCGGTGGAGAGACCCAGTACTTC. The chain couples TRBV7-9 to TRBJ2-5; 13 nucleotides match TRBD2. The CDR3 spans 18 residues. The trim removed 5 bases at V and 4 bases at J, leaving 13 bases unmatched. Germline CDR1 reads SEHNR; CDR2 reads FQNEAQ (reference sequence).

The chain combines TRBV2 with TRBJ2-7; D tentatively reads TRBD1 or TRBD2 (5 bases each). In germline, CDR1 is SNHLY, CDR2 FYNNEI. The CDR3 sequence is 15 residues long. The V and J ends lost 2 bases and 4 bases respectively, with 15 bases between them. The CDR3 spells CASSEWSGGTYEQYF. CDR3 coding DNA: TGTGCCAGCAGTGAATGGTCAGGTGGGACGTACGAGCAGTACTTC.

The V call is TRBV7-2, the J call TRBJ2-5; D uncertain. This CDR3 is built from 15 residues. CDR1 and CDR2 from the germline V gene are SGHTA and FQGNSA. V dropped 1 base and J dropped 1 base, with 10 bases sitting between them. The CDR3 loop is CASSLVGSSQETQYF. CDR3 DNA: TGTGCCAGCAGCTTAGTGGGCAGCTCCCAAGAGACCCAGTACTTC.

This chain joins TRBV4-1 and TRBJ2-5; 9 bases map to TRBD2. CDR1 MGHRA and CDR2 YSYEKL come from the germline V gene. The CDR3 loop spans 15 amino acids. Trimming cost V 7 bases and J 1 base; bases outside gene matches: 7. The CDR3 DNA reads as TGCGCCAGCAAGGCGATACTAGCGGGCCAAGAGACCCAGTACTTC. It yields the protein CASKAILAGQETQYF.

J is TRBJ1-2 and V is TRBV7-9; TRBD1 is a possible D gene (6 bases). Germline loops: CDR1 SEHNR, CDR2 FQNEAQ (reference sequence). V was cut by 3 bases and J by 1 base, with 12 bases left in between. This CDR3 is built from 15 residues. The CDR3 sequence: CASSFGGRDNYGYTF. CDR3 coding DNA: TGTGCCAGCAGCTTCGGGGGCAGGGATAACTATGGCTACACCTTC.

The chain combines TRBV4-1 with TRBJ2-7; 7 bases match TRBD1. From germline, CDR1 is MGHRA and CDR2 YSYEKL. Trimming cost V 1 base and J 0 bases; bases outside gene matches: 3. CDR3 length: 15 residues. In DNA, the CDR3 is TGCGCCAGCAGCCAAGGGACAGGAGCCTCCTACGAGCAGTACTTC. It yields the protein CASSQGTGASYEQYF.

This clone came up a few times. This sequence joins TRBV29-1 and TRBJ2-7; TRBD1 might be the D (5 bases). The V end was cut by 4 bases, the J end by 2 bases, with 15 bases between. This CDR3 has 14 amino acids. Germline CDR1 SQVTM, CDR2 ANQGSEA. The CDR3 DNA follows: TGCAGCGTTGTATGGACATTTCCCCCCTACGAGCAGTACTTC. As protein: CSVVWTFPPYEQYF.

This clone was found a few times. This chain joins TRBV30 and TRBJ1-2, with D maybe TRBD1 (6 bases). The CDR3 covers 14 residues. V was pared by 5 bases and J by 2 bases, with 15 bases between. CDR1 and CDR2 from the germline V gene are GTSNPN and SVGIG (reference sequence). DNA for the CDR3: TGTGCCTGGTCCGCCACAGGGCTCAACTATGGCTACACCTTC. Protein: CAWSATGLNYGYTF. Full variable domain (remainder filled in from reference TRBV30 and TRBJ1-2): SQTIHQWPATLVQPVGSPLSLECTVEGTSNPNLYWYRQAAGRGLQLLFYSVGIGQISSEVPQNLSASRPQDRQFILSSKKLLLSDSGFYLCAWSATGLNYGYTFGSGTRLTVV.

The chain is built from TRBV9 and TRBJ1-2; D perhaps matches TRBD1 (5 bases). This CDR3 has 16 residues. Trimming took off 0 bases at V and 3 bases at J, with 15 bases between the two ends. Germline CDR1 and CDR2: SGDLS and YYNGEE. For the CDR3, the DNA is TGTGCCAGCAGCGTAGAGGGGCAGCCGGGCGACTATGGCTACACCTTC. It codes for CASSVEGQPGDYGYTF.

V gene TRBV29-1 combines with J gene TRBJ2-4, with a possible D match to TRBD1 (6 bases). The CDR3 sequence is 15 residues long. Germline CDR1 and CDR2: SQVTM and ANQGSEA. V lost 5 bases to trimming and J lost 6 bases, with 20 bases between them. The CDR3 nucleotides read TGCAGCGTTTCCCTCCCCGGGACAACTGGAAACATTCAGTACTTC. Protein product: CSVSLPGTTGNIQYF.

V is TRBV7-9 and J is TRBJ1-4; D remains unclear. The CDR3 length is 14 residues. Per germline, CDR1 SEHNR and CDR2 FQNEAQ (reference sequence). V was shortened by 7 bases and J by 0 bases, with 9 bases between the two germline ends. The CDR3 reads CASISDPTNEKLFF. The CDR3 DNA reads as TGTGCCAGCATTTCCGATCCAACTAATGAAAAACTGTTTTTT.

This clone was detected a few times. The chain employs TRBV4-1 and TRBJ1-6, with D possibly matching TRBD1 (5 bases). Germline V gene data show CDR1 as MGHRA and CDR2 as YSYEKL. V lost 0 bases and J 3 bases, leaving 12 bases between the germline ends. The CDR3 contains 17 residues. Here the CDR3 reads CASSQDAGQNYNSPLHF. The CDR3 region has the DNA TGCGCCAGCAGCCAAGATGCGGGGCAGAACTATAATTCACCCCTCCACTTT.

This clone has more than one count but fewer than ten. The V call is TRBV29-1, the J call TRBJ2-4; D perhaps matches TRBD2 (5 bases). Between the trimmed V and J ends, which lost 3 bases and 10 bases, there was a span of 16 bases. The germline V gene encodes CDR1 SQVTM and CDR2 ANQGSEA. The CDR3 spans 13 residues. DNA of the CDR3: TGCAGCGTTGAGCTTAGTCAAACGGGGATTCAGTACTTC. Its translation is CSVELSQTGIQYF.

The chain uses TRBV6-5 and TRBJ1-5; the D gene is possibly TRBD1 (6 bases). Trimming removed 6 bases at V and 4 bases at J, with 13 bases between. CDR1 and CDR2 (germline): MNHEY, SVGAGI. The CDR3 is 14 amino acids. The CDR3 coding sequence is TGTGCCAGCAGGGGATTACAGGGAAATCAGCCCCAGCATTTT. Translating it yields CASRGLQGNQPQHF.

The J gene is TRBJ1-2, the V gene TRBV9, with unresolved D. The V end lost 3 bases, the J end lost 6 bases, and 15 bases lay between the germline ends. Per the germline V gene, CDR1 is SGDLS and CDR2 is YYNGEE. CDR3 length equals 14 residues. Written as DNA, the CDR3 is TGTGCCAGCAGCGCCTCCTGGGTTGTTAATGGCTACACCTTC. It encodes CASSASWVVNGYTF.

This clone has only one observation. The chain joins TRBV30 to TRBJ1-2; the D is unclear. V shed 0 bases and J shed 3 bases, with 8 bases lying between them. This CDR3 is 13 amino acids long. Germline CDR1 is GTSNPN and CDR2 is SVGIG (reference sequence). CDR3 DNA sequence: TGTGCCTGGAGTGTATCTGGGTACTATGGCTACACCTTC. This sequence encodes CAWSVSGYYGYTF.

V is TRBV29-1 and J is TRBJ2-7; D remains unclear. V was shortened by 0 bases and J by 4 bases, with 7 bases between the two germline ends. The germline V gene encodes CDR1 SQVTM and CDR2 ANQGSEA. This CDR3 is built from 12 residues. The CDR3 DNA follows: TGCAGCGTTGAAGATCGGAATTACGAGCAGTACTTC. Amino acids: CSVEDRNYEQYF.

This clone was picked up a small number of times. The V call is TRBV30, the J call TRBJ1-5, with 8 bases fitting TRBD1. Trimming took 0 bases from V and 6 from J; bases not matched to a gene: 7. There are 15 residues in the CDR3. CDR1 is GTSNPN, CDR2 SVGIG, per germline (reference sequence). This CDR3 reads CAWSVQGGRGQPQHF. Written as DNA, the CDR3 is TGTGCCTGGAGTGTACAGGGGGGGAGAGGTCAGCCCCAGCATTTT. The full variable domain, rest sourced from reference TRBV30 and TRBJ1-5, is SQTIHQWPATLVQPVGSPLSLECTVEGTSNPNLYWYRQAAGRGLQLLFYSVGIGQISSEVPQNLSASRPQDRQFILSSKKLLLSDSGFYLCAWSVQGGRGQPQHFGDGTRLSIL.

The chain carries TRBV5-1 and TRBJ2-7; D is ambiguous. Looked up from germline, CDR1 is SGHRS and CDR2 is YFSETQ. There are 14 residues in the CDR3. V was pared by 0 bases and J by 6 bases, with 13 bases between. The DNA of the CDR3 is TGCGCCAGCAGCTTGGCGGATCCCGTGTTCGAGCAGTACTTC. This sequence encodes CASSLADPVFEQYF.

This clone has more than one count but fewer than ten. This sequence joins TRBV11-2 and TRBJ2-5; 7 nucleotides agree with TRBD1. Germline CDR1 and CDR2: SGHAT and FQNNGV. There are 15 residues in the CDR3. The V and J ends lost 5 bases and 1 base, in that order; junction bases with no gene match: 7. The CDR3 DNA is TGTGCCAGCAGCCAATACAGGGGCCGCCAAGAGACCCAGTACTTC. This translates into CASSQYRGRQETQYF.

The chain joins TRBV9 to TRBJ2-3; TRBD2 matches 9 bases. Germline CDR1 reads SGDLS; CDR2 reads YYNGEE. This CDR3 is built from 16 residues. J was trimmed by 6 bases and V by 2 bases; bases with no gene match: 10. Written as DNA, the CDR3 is TGTGCCAGCAGCGTCGGGACTAGCCCTTCCGGGGATACGCAGTATTTT. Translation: CASSVGTSPSGDTQYF.

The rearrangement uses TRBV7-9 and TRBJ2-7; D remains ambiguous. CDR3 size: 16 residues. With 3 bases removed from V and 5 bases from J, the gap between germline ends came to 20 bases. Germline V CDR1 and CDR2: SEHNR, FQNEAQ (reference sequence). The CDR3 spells CASSFTGAGVKDEQYF. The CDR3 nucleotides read TGTGCCAGCAGCTTTACCGGAGCTGGGGTTAAGGACGAGCAGTACTTC.

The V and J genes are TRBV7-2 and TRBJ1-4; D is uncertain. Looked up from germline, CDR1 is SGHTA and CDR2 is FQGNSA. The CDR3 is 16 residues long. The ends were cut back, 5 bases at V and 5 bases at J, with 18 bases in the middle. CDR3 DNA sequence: TGTGCCAGCAGCGACCGAGGATGGGGATTGAATGAAAAACTGTTTTTT. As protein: CASSDRGWGLNEKLFF.

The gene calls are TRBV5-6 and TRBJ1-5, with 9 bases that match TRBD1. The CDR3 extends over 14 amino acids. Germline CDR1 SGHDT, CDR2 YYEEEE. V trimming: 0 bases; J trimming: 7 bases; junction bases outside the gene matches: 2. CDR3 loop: CASSLGTGVQPQHF. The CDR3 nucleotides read TGTGCCAGCAGCTTGGGGACAGGGGTCCAGCCCCAGCATTTT.

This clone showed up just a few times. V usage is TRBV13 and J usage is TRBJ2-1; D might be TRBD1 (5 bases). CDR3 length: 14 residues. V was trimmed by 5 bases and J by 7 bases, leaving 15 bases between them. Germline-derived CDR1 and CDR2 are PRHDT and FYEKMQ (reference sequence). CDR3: CASSPGRGINEQFF. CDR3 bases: TGTGCCAGCAGCCCCGGTAGGGGTATAAATGAGCAGTTCTTC.

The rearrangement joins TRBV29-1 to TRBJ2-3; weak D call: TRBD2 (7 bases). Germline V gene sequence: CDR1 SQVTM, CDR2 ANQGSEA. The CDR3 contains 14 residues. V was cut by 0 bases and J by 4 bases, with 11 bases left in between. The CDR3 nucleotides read TGCAGCGTTGAAGAGGGGAGGGGGGCAGATACGCAGTATTTT. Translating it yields CSVEEGRGADTQYF.

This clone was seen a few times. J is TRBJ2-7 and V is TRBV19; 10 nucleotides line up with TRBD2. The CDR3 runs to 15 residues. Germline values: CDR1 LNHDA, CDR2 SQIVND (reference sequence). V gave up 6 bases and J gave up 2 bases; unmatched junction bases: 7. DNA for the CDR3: TGTGCCAGTAGCTCCGGACTAGCGGCCCCCTACGAGCAGTACTTC. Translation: CASSSGLAAPYEQYF.

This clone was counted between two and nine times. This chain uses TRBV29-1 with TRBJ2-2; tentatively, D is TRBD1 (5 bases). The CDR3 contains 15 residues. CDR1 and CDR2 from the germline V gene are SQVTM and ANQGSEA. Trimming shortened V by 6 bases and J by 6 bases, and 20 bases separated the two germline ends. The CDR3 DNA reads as TGCAGCGTGACCCATTTCGACTTAGGGGCCGGGGAGCTGTTTTTT. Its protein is CSVTHFDLGAGELFF.